The T cell receptor (beta chain) under discussion was sequenced for a study of blood T cell repertoires in COVID-19. For the study at large: Nucleic acid was either cDNA or gDNA, and it came from T cells, B-cell-depleted T cells, or PBMCs.

The method was immunoSEQ multiplex PCR; TCRdb's version includes in-frame clones alone and lacks a portion of them. Of 95,000 to 100,000 clones listed, approximately 92% are singletons. This receptor was taken from a man aged 45-65 years with active COVID-19. The sample consisted of peripheral blood.

The CDR3 DNA follows: TGTGCCAGCAGCCCCCAGGGAGGACCCCAATATGGCTACACCTTC. Translation: CASSPQGGPQYGYTF. J is TRBJ1-2 and V is TRBV7-3, with D maybe TRBD1 (5 bases). CDR1 and CDR2 from the germline V gene are SGHTA and FQGTGA. Between the trimmed V and J ends, which lost 5 bases and 5 bases, there was a span of 18 bases. This CDR3 region has 15 residues. Drawing the rest from reference TRBV7-3 and TRBJ1-2, the complete variable domain is GAGVSQTPSNKVTEKGKYVELRCDPISGHTALYWYRQSLGQGPEFLIYFQGTGAADDSGLPNDRFFAVRPEGSVSTLKIQRTERGDSAVYLCASSPQGGPQYGYTFGSGTRLTVV.